This T cell receptor beta chain was obtained from a study of T cells after somatic rescue of genetic block. Generated by immunoSEQ multiplex PCR, the TCRdb table keeps only in-frame clones and is missing some. The sample yields 110,000 or so clones, 75% to 95% seen once. Source material: peripheral blood mononuclear cells (PBMCs). The receptor's source is a woman aged 18-29 years.

CDR3 in DNA: TGTGCCAGCAGCCAAGATCCAGGGGTCACCGGGGAGCTGTTTTTT. It yields the protein CASSQDPGVTGELFF. V gene TRBV4-2 combines with J gene TRBJ2-2; a weak D match, TRBD1 (6 bases). Trimming cost V 0 bases and J 4 bases, with 9 bases left between them. Germline V lookup: CDR1 LGHNA, CDR2 YNFKEQ. This CDR3 has 15 amino acids.